These 27 T cell receptor beta chains were sequenced from one sample in a study of CD8 T cells in ankylosing spondylitis (dated by TCRdb to about 2017). Libraries were made using 5' RACE. The run used an Illumina HiSeq 2500. TCRdb reran the public reads through fastp at Q25 and MiXCR, keeping productive beta chains. Each CDR3 protein gets just one entry, which takes the most common genes and DNA from the rows behind it. The sample table holds roughly 260,000 distinct CDR3 sequences, of which 20% were seen once. Of the sample, 7.5% to 9% is held by the ten largest clones. Sequencing used blood, either unsorted or a sorted T cell fraction (not recorded which). These receptors all come from a male donor with ankylosing spondylitis or in good health (not recorded which).

This clonotype was found many times. The gene calls are TRBV5-1 and TRBJ2-1; D possibly corresponds to TRBD1 (7 bases). The V and J ends lost 4 bases and 3 bases respectively, with 14 bases between them. CDR3 size: 15 residues. In germline, CDR1 is SGHRS, CDR2 YFSETQ. The CDR3 coding sequence is TGCGCCAGCAGCCCCGGGGGACAGAGCTACAATGAGCAGTTCTTC. Residues: CASSPGGQSYNEQFF.

The chain combines TRBV5-1 with TRBJ2-3; the D is unclear. The CDR3 loop spans 11 amino acids. Trimming stripped 3 bases from V and 10 bases from J, with 9 bases between. The V gene's germline CDR1 is SGHRS and CDR2 YFSETQ. Here the CDR3 DNA reads TGCGCCAGCAGCTCCGCTAAGGCGCAGTATTTT. Translating it yields CASSSAKAQYF.

This clonotype has ten or more counts. The chain is built from TRBV20-1 and TRBJ1-1; D is unclear. This CDR3 has 8 residues. Germline V gene data show CDR1 as DFQATT and CDR2 as SNEGSKA (reference sequence). Between the trimmed V and J ends, which lost 6 bases and 11 bases, there was a span of 7 bases. The CDR3 nucleotides read TGCAGTGCCACGGCGGCTTTCTTT. Translation: CSATAAFF.

The CDR3 loop reads CASTGAPGTDTQYF. The DNA of the CDR3 is TGTGCCAGCACCGGGGCCCCAGGGACAGATACGCAGTATTTT. The V call is TRBV6-1, the J call TRBJ2-3; TRBD1 or TRBD2 may be the D gene (5 bases each). The CDR3 has 14 residues. From germline, CDR1 is MNHNS and CDR2 SASEGT. Trimming cost V 7 bases and J 3 bases, with 14 bases left between them.

This chain links TRBV5-1 with TRBJ1-1, with 8 bases fitting TRBD1. V lost 4 bases to trimming and J lost 3 bases; unmatched junction nucleotides: 11. Germline CDR1 SGHRS, CDR2 YFSETQ. CDR3 length: 16 amino acids. The DNA of the CDR3 is TGCGCCAGCAGCCCGGAGTGGGACAGGCTCGACACTGAAGCTTTCTTT. Protein sequence: CASSPEWDRLDTEAFF.

The chain has TRBV5-6 and TRBJ2-1; 7 nucleotides match TRBD2. The germline CDR1 and CDR2 sequences are SGHDT and YYEEEE. The CDR3 has 16 residues. V gave up 7 bases and J gave up 5 bases; unmatched junction bases: 15. The CDR3 DNA reads as TGTGCCAGCCCAACCGGGCGGGACTACCAAAACAATGAGCAGTTCTTC. Its translation is CASPTGRDYQNNEQFF.

This clonotype appeared a few times. The chain has TRBV28 and TRBJ2-5; weak D call: TRBD2 (6 bases). CDR3 length: 13 amino acids. CDR1 is MDHEN, CDR2 SYDVKM, per germline. The germline V and J ends were trimmed by 7 bases and 3 bases, with 12 bases remaining between them. The CDR3 spells CASKRRGEETQYF. The DNA for the CDR3 is TGTGCCAGCAAACGGCGGGGTGAAGAGACCCAGTACTTC.

The chain links TRBV4-2 to TRBJ2-2, with 7 bases aligning to TRBD1. The J segment lost 4 bases and the V segment lost 3 bases, leaving 11 bases of the junction unmatched. Germline V CDR1 and CDR2: LGHNA, YNFKEQ. CDR3 length: 17 amino acids. In DNA, the CDR3 is TGTGCCAGCAGCCAGGGTCAGACGGGACAGAGCACCGGGGAGCTGTTTTTT. It encodes CASSQGQTGQSTGELFF.

At least ten counts were recorded for this clonotype. The junction differs from germline at one of its ends, possibly a read error. The V and J genes are TRBV5-1 and TRBJ2-2, with D possibly being TRBD2 (5 bases). The germline V gene encodes CDR1 SGHRS and CDR2 YFSETQ. The CDR3 is 14 amino acids. The CDR3 region has the DNA TGTGCCAGCAGTAGGACTGTAAACACCGGGGAGCTGTTTTTT. Its translation: CASSRTVNTGELFF. The variable domain in full, with the rest retrieved from reference TRBV5-1 and TRBJ2-2, is KAGVTQTPRYLIKTRGQQVTLSCSPISGHRSVSWYQQTPGQGLQFLFEYFSETQRNKGNFPGRFSGRQFSNSRSEMNVSTLELGDSALYLCASSRTVNTGELFFGEGSRLTVL.

This sequence joins TRBV6-1 and TRBJ1-1; D is uncertain. The CDR3 length is 13 residues. Germline V gene lookup returns CDR1 MNHNS and CDR2 SASEGT. Trimming stripped 1 base from V and 10 bases from J, with 13 bases between. CDR3 nucleotides: TGTGCCAGCAGTGAAGGACCCTACTCTACAGCTTTCTTT. The encoded protein is CASSEGPYSTAFF.

This clonotype was picked up a small number of times. The V call is TRBV12-3 or TRBV12-4, the J call TRBJ2-3; 10 positions agree with TRBD2. The J segment lost 3 bases and the V segment lost 6 bases, leaving 6 bases of the junction unmatched. This CDR3 spans 15 amino acids. The CDR3 loop is CASRQREGRTDTQYF. DNA of the CDR3: TGTGCCAGCAGGCAGCGGGAGGGCCGTACAGATACGCAGTATTTT.

A few counts support this clonotype. The V and J genes are TRBV12-3 or TRBV12-4 and TRBJ2-4; TRBD2 might be the D (6 bases). CDR3 size: 14 residues. The V end lost 7 bases, the J end lost 4 bases, and 14 bases lay between the germline ends. The CDR3 spells CASTRRDLKNIQYF. The CDR3 DNA reads as TGTGCCAGCACTCGCAGGGACTTAAAAAACATTCAGTACTTC.

This sequence joins TRBV20-1 and TRBJ2-3; 12 bases agree with TRBD2. Germline lookup yields CDR1 DFQATT and CDR2 SNEGSKA (reference sequence). The V and J ends lost 5 bases and 1 base, in that order; junction bases with no gene match: 7. CDR3 size: 16 residues. CDR3 bases: TGCAGTGCTGACTTAGGACTAGCGGGACGCACAGATACGCAGTATTTT. It encodes CSADLGLAGRTDTQYF.

The table lists this clonotype with a few counts. The chain carries TRBV28 and TRBJ2-6, with TRBD2 matching over 9 bases. Germline CDR1 reads MDHEN; CDR2 reads SYDVKM. V lost 1 base and J lost 0; bases outside the gene matches: 13. This CDR3 has 21 amino acids. The CDR3 DNA is TGTGCCAGCAGTTTATCTGGGTGGCTAGCGGGATTCTCCTCTGGGGCCAACGTCCTGACTTTC. Protein sequence: CASSLSGWLAGFSSGANVLTF.

This clonotype was detected many times. The chain links TRBV6-1 to TRBJ2-1, with no clear D. V lost 7 bases to trimming and J lost 7 bases, with 20 bases between them. This CDR3 is 15 amino acids long. Germline-derived CDR1 and CDR2 are MNHNS and SASEGT. The CDR3 is CASMGAASNRNEQFF. The CDR3, as DNA: TGTGCCAGCATGGGTGCGGCTAGTAATCGTAATGAGCAGTTCTTC.

The J gene is TRBJ2-7, the V gene TRBV21-1. TRBV21-1 counts as a pseudogene. CDR3 length: 13 residues. This chain's CDR3 is CASRGRGCYEQYV. The CDR3, as DNA: TGTGCCAGCAGAGGTAGGGGCTGCTACGAGCAGTACGTC.

This clonotype was counted ten times or more. V gene TRBV12-3 or TRBV12-4 combines with J gene TRBJ2-3, with TRBD2 matching 7 bases. With V trimmed by 3 bases and J by 14 bases, 11 bases remained unmatched. The CDR3 totals 13 residues. CDR3 sequence reads: CASSLSIGLVLYF. The CDR3 DNA sequence: TGTGCCAGCAGTTTGAGTATAGGACTAGTACTGTATTTT.

This clonotype was counted between two and nine times. As DNA, the CDR3 is TGTGCCATCGTATCAGATAGCAATCAGCCCCAGCATTTT. Translating it yields CAIVSDSNQPQHF. The chain employs TRBV10-3 and TRBJ1-5; unclear D gene. Germline CDR1 reads ENHRY; CDR2 reads SYGVKD. This CDR3 spans 13 amino acids. The V and J ends lost 8 bases and 0 bases respectively, with 8 bases between them.

This rearrangement joins TRBV29-1 to TRBJ2-5; D may be TRBD2 (6 bases). The CDR3 extends over 14 amino acids. Looked up from germline, CDR1 is SQVTM and CDR2 is ANQGSEA. V was cut by 6 bases and J by 4 bases, with 18 bases left in between. The CDR3: CSVQRGLALETQYF. The CDR3 nucleotides read TGCAGCGTCCAAAGGGGTCTAGCGCTAGAGACCCAGTACTTC.

This clonotype appeared a few times. The chain links TRBV20-1 to TRBJ2-7; 9 bases are a match to TRBD2. Trimming took 7 bases from V and 3 from J; bases not matched to a gene: 10. This CDR3 comprises 14 residues. Germline V CDR1 and CDR2: DFQATT, SNEGSKA (reference sequence). The DNA for the CDR3 is TGCAGTGGAATAGCGGGAGTGAATGGCTACGAGCAGTACGTC. Amino acid sequence: CSGIAGVNGYEQYV.

The V and J genes are TRBV20-1 and TRBJ2-4; the D gene is possibly TRBD2 (5 bases). CDR3 length: 13 amino acids. V shed 6 bases and J shed 5 bases, with 14 bases lying between them. Germline V CDR1 and CDR2: DFQATT, SNEGSKA (reference sequence). In nucleotides, the CDR3 is TGCAGTGCCCTTGGACTTACCGAAAACATTCAGTACTTC. It translates to CSALGLTENIQYF.

This clonotype was seen only once. This chain uses TRBV20-1 with TRBJ2-3; D might be TRBD1 or TRBD2, each matching 5 bases. The germline V and J ends were trimmed by 3 bases and 9 bases, with 13 bases remaining between them. The CDR3 is made up of 12 amino acids. Germline CDR1 and CDR2: DFQATT and SNEGSKA (reference sequence). This CDR3 reads CSARGSGTTQYF. DNA for the CDR3: TGCAGTGCTAGGGGTTCCGGGACCACGCAGTATTTT.

The chain recombines TRBV6-4 with TRBJ2-1, with D perhaps matching TRBD2 (6 bases). Germline V gene lookup returns CDR1 MRHNA and CDR2 SNTAGT. The CDR3 is made up of 14 amino acids. V was shortened by 0 bases and J by 7 bases, with 10 bases between the two germline ends. In DNA, the CDR3 is TGTGCCAGCAGTGACTCGGTGGGGGGTAATGAGCAGTTCTTC. Translated: CASSDSVGGNEQFF.

This chain connects TRBV14 to TRBJ2-5, with 14 bases lining up with TRBD2. J was trimmed by 5 bases and V by 5 bases; bases with no gene match: 7. Germline values: CDR1 SGHDN, CDR2 FVKESK. The CDR3 length is 16 residues. In DNA form, the CDR3 reads TGTGCCAGCAGCTTCGGGACTAGCGGGAGAGTGGAGACCCAGTACTTC. It specifies CASSFGTSGRVETQYF.

This clonotype has only a few counts. This rearrangement joins TRBV10-3 to TRBJ2-1; either TRBD1 or TRBD2 may fit D (5 bases each). Trimming cost V 10 bases and J 5 bases, with 15 bases left between them. The CDR3 contains 13 residues. CDR1 and CDR2 from the germline V gene are ENHRY and SYGVKD. DNA for the CDR3: TGTGCCACTACAGGCCTAGCCGACAATGAGCAGTTCTTC. The encoded protein is CATTGLADNEQFF.

V is TRBV6-2 or TRBV6-3 and J is TRBJ2-3; D might be TRBD1 or TRBD2, each matching 5 bases. The V end lost 2 bases, the J end lost 0 bases, and 12 bases lay between the germline ends. This CDR3 is 16 amino acids long. Germline CDR1 and CDR2: MNHEY and SVGEGT. CDR3 residues: CASSYTGTGSTDTQYF. In nucleotides, the CDR3 is TGTGCCAGCAGTTACACCGGGACGGGCAGCACAGATACGCAGTATTTT.

The sample holds one count of this clonotype. J is TRBJ1-2 and V is TRBV12-3 or TRBV12-4; no definite D call. V gave up 6 bases and J gave up 3 bases, with 17 bases separating them. This CDR3 comprises 15 residues. The CDR3 is CASSMTFLPHYGYTF. The CDR3 DNA is TGTGCCAGCAGCATGACTTTCTTACCGCACTATGGCTACACCTTC.